Presented here are 12 T cell receptor beta chains from one specimen sequenced in a study of shared clonotypes between healthy human individuals. Profiling relied on immunoSEQ multiplex PCR, and the TCRdb table lists in-frame clones only, not all of them. The table lists about 2.5 million clones, about nine tenths of them singletons, with approximately 0.39% in the top ten. The sample taken for sequencing was naive CD4+ T cells from PBMCs. Subset denoted: CD45RA+ positively selected. These receptors were collected from a man between 18 and 29 years old in good health. Some clones in this sample may be carry-over from other donors' samples.

The chain uses TRBV6-6 and TRBJ2-4; D possibly corresponds to TRBD2 (6 bases). The CDR3 has 16 amino acids. The V gene's germline CDR1 is MNHNY and CDR2 SVGAGI (reference sequence). V was cut by 0 bases and J by 0 bases, with 9 bases left in between. CDR3: CASSYSQGLAKNIQYF. DNA of the CDR3: TGTGCCAGCAGTTACTCCCAGGGACTAGCCAAAAACATTCAGTACTTC.

The chain is built from TRBV27 and TRBJ1-5; TRBD1 matches 8 bases. The V and J ends lost 6 bases and 2 bases, in that order; junction bases with no gene match: 3. Germline V gene lookup returns CDR1 MNHEY and CDR2 SMNVEV (reference sequence). The CDR3 sequence is 14 residues long. The DNA for the CDR3 is TGTGCCAGCAGCGGACAGGGCGGCAATCAGCCCCAGCATTTT. Amino acid sequence: CASSGQGGNQPQHF.

The chain combines TRBV30 with TRBJ1-1; unclear D gene. Germline V CDR1 and CDR2: GTSNPN, SVGIG (reference sequence). The CDR3 loop spans 13 amino acids. V was shortened by 3 bases and J by 3 bases, with 11 bases between the two germline ends. The CDR3 nucleotides read TGTGCCTGGAGGGACGCCCATCACACTGAAGCTTTCTTT. Its protein is CAWRDAHHTEAFF.

The gene calls are TRBV25-1 and TRBJ2-3; D unclear. CDR1 is MGHDK, CDR2 SYGVNS, per germline. Trimming removed 1 base from V and 3 bases from J, with 17 bases in between. The CDR3 totals 17 residues. CDR3 DNA sequence: TGTGCCAGCAGTGAATGGCAAGGATTGGGCGGAACAGATACGCAGTATTTT. This encodes CASSEWQGLGGTDTQYF.

This clone came up a few times. Other nucleotide sequences from this sample produce the same CDR3. This rearrangement joins TRBV4-3 to TRBJ1-5; 7 bases line up with TRBD1. Germline V gene lookup returns CDR1 LGHNA and CDR2 YSLEER. There are 14 residues in the CDR3. Unmatched junction bases numbered 4, after V lost 4 bases and J lost 4 bases. CDR3 region: CASSPGTENQPQHF. The CDR3 DNA is TGCGCCAGCAGCCCAGGGACAGAGAATCAGCCCCAGCATTTT.

This clone was recorded a few times. The rearrangement links TRBV6-5 to TRBJ1-2; weak D call: TRBD1 (6 bases). Trimming left V 8 bases short and J 4 bases short, with 20 bases between. The CDR3 spans 15 residues. Germline V gene lookup returns CDR1 MNHEY and CDR2 SVGAGI. The CDR3 region is CASSLLRGGGYGYTF. The CDR3 DNA reads as TGTGCCAGCTCCCTACTAAGGGGGGGTGGCTATGGCTACACCTTC.

The rearrangement uses TRBV2 and TRBJ2-1; 10 bases match TRBD1. V shed 10 bases and J 0 bases; nucleotides not matched to a gene: 6. Germline V lookup: CDR1 SNHLY, CDR2 FYNNEI. The CDR3 spans 15 residues. The CDR3 is CAIQGQGGSYNEQFF. CDR3 DNA sequence: TGTGCCATTCAAGGACAGGGGGGCTCCTACAATGAGCAGTTCTTC.

The V call is TRBV7-3, the J call TRBJ1-2, with 7 bases identical to TRBD1. Germline CDR1 reads SGHTA; CDR2 reads FQGTGA. Trimming removed 5 bases from V and 3 bases from J; junction bases left unmatched: 9. The CDR3 is 15 residues long. CDR3 protein: CASSLTGLRHYGYTF. The CDR3 coding sequence is TGTGCCAGCAGCCTGACAGGGTTAAGGCACTATGGCTACACCTTC.

The chain combines TRBV18 with TRBJ2-7; 8 bases map to TRBD2. The CDR3 loop spans 15 amino acids. The trim removed 3 bases at V and 3 bases at J, leaving 7 bases unmatched. Germline loops: CDR1 KGHSH, CDR2 LQKENI. The CDR3 DNA reads TGTGCCAGCTCACCTTCCGGGACTAGTTTCTACGAGCAGTACTTC. Its translation: CASSPSGTSFYEQYF. The full variable domain, in which reference TRBV18 and TRBJ2-7 provide the parts outside the CDR3, is NAGVMQNPRHLVRRRGQEARLRCSPMKGHSHVYWYRQLPEEGLKFMVYLQKENIIDESGMPKERFSAEFPKEGPSILRIQQVVRGDSAAYFCASSPSGTSFYEQYFGPGTRLTVT.

The chain couples TRBV19 to TRBJ1-1; weak D call: TRBD1 (6 bases). This CDR3 region has 14 residues. The V and J ends lost 6 bases and 6 bases respectively, with 17 bases between them. The V gene's germline CDR1 is LNHDA and CDR2 SQIVND (reference sequence). CDR3 region: CASSPGVPSSEAFF. In DNA, the CDR3 is TGTGCCAGTAGCCCAGGGGTACCCAGCTCTGAAGCTTTCTTT.

The chain joins TRBV30 to TRBJ1-5; D uncertain. Trimming removed 3 bases from V and 9 bases from J, with 15 bases in between. There are 13 residues in the CDR3. Germline V CDR1 and CDR2: GTSNPN, SVGIG (reference sequence). The CDR3 nucleotides are TGTGCCTGGAGCGCAGCCGGGGTACCGCCCCAGCATTTT. Encoded protein: CAWSAAGVPPQHF.

This chain joins TRBV19 and TRBJ2-7; no firm D call. The CDR3 has 13 residues. Deletions cut 1 base from V and 5 bases from J, with 9 bases between. Germline V gene sequence: CDR1 LNHDA, CDR2 SQIVND (reference sequence). Here the CDR3 reads CASSIGTFNEQYF. The CDR3 coding sequence is TGTGCCAGTAGTATAGGGACCTTTAACGAGCAGTACTTC.